The present T cell receptor (beta chain) was sequenced within a study of blood T cell repertoires in COVID-19 (dated by TCRdb to 2018 to 2020). For the study in its entirety: Samples covering the acute and convalescent phases of COVID-19 were provided by collaborators in the United States, Italy and Spain. The material from the prospective study consisted of cDNA or gDNA derived from T cells, B-cell-depleted T cells, or PBMCs. The dataset comprised deeply sampled blood TCRbeta repertoires from subjects exposed to, actively infected with, or recovered from COVID-19. The repertoires were made available in a free public database intended to serve as a resource for research on the immune response to SARS-CoV-2. Samples came from the ongoing ImmuneRACE study (first 160 participants) plus 1,254 subjects from 6 global collaborators. Sample metadata almost always included a de-identified subject ID, COVID-19 status, age in years and sex. Where available, HLA class I and class II types were taken from metadata supplied by the sample provider and were not determined by assay-based typing. Results the study describes overall, beyond this receptor: Clinical and demographic metadata were provided uncurated, with the amount varying by source and participant.

A remark on this clone: The antigen this receptor binds is unknown. No qualities accompany the bases; no much larger clone lies one base away.

CDR1 SGDLS and CDR2 YYNGEE were looked up in the germline V gene. Trimmed from V: 4 bases; trimmed from J: 5 bases; junction bases lacking a gene match: 4. The CDR3 runs 13 amino acids, cysteine and phenylalanine included. Of all the DNA, just the CDR3 is kept, 39 bases in frame from base 1. The immunoSEQ Assay, a bias-controlled multiplex PCR, was used to amplify TCRbeta CDR3 regions from genomic DNA. Processing in the source paper ran as follows. Within the assay, amplification of reference gene primers was used to estimate how many nucleated cells each sample contained. Sequence reads were collapsed and filtered to measure the absolute abundance of every unique TCRbeta CDR3 rearrangement. Productive Simpson clonality was computed per sample as the square root of Simpson's diversity index over productive rearrangements. In TCRdb, the immuneACCESS table is reduced to in-frame sequences with V and J assigned. These tables do not hold every clone; where another copy was compared, an unresolved V gene accounts for under half, and the others remain unexplained. The V and J calls and the clone size are those of that table, but D and trimming were determined from the DNA. The sample records more than 200,000 clones, roughly 89% of which are singletons. The leading ten clones occupy around 4.2% of the sample.

Participants in the prospective study were enrolled through a virtual design, were aged roughly 18 to 100 years, and lived in approximately 25 United States geographic areas. Cohort assignment in the prospective study relied on participant-reported clinical history from a screening survey and a study questionnaire. In the prospective study, mobile phlebotomists collected whole blood, serum and a nasopharyngeal or oropharyngeal swab from each participant. Participants in the prospective study had the option to provide additional blood draws and questionnaires over an approximately two-month period. Prospective study blood samples were shipped either frozen or at room temperature before DNA extraction.

The receptor was derived from a woman aged 25-40 years with acute COVID-19. The sample consisted of PBMCs or T cells enriched from blood (not recorded which). The receptor chain draws on TRBV9 and TRBJ1-2; TRBD1 fits 8 bases in the junction. The encoded CDR3 is CASSQTGAYGYTF. The DNA reads as follows: TGTGCCAGCAGCCAGACAGGGGCGTATGGCTACACCTTC.